This T cell receptor (beta chain) was captured in a study of blood T cell repertoires in COVID-19. Turning to the study itself: Researchers got acute and convalescent COVID-19 samples from the United States, Italy and Spain.

This CDR3 comprises 14 residues. Germline V gives CDR1 SEHNR, CDR2 FQNEAQ (reference sequence). With V trimmed by 6 bases and J by 5 bases, 10 bases remained unmatched. Seattle enrolled patients during active infection and tracked them longitudinally. Original methodology: Estimation of nucleated cell counts relied on the amplification of reference gene primers. Sequencing used immunoSEQ multiplex PCR; TCRdb keeps in-frame clones, though not all of them. The V and J calls and clone size are taken from that table; D and trimming were inferred from the DNA. The table records 410,000 or so clones, about 91% of them present only once.

Material: peripheral blood. This TCR was recovered from a middle-aged woman with COVID-19, enrolled during active disease. The chain combines TRBV7-9 with TRBJ2-7, with 7 nucleotides matching TRBD2. CDR3 residues: CASRSTGTKDEQYF. In DNA form, the CDR3 reads TGTGCCAGCAGATCAACCGGGACTAAAGACGAGCAGTACTTC.